This T cell receptor beta chain derives from a study of cytomegalovirus exposure and HLA in healthy donors. Overall study: Across about 400 genotyped donors, around 82% landed in the Caucasian-associated ancestry cluster.

For this clone: Its antigen is currently unknown.

Researchers ran the PCR with 60 Vbeta and 13 Jbeta primers. The assay was immunoSEQ multiplex PCR, and TCRdb's table has in-frame clones only and misses some. The sample shows around 150,000 clones, roughly 77% of them seen only once. Findings and caveats of the study: The later analysis indicated that the majority of CMV-associated TCR beta chains appeared HLA-restricted. Through in vitro validation, a few CMV-associated chains were shown to be specific for CMV antigens. There was a cluster of highly shared sequence variants that was likely a sequencing artifact.

The CDR3 is made up of 11 amino acids. Trimming removed 3 bases from V and 4 bases from J, with 7 bases in between. Germline assignment: CDR1 DFQATT and CDR2 SNEGSKA (reference sequence). The chain joins TRBV20-1 to TRBJ2-7, with D maybe TRBD2 (5 bases). The clonotype comes from a woman aged 40-49 years in good health and CMV-seropositive. Sequenced input: PBMCs. CDR3 nucleotides: TGCAGTGCTAGCGGGGTGTACGAGCAGTACTTC. Translated, it gives CSASGVYEQYF.